This T cell receptor (beta chain) comes out of a study of blood T cell repertoires in COVID-19. The sample holds many counts of this clone. In the authors' workflow: Estimated nucleated cell counts came from reference gene primer amplification. TCRdb's table, derived via immunoSEQ multiplex PCR, lists solely in-frame clones and lacks some. The D gene and trimming were derived from the DNA, and the V and J assignments and clone size from that table. The sample records about 230,000 clones, roughly 90% being singletons. The material sequenced was peripheral blood. The clonotype originates from a woman between 55 and 75 years old with acute or convalescent COVID-19.

The CDR3 sequence is CASSERGGRGQPQHF. Here the CDR3 DNA reads TGTGCCAGCAGCGAACGCGGGGGGCGCGGGCAGCCCCAGCATTTT. The genes are TRBV7-8 and TRBJ1-5, with D maybe TRBD1 (6 bases). The germline V gene has CDR1 SGHVS and CDR2 FQNEAQ. The V end lost 5 bases, the J end lost 7 bases, and 18 bases lay between the germline ends. The CDR3 runs 15 residues.